This is a list of T cell receptor beta chains from one sample in a study of blood T cell repertoires in COVID-19. The protocol was immunoSEQ multiplex PCR, while the TCRdb copy is restricted to in-frame clones and leaves out a portion. This table holds roughly 100,000 clones, about 90% found once. The sequencing sample was made of peripheral blood. All receptors come from a human donor in a cohort sampled during active COVID-19. Both conserved end residues are trimmed from each CDR3. The order of the fields is D gene, J gene, V gene, CDR3 protein. A D gene is named only where the DNA matches it firmly.

d_gene: TRBD2; j_gene: TRBJ2-1; v_gene: TRBV7-2; CDR3aa: ASSPGLAGVMYEQF
d_gene: TRBD2; j_gene: TRBJ2-7; v_gene: TRBV2; CDR3aa: ASSANTGGLAGLASYEQY
d_gene: .; j_gene: TRBJ1-5; v_gene: TRBV28; CDR3aa: ASRDQVNQPQH
d_gene: .; j_gene: TRBJ2-5; v_gene: TRBV28; CDR3aa: ASSFSGYLRETQY
d_gene: .; j_gene: TRBJ1-1; v_gene: TRBV6-5; CDR3aa: ASSYVGAGSTEAF
d_gene: TRBD2; j_gene: TRBJ2-1; v_gene: TRBV5-1; CDR3aa: ASSFLSGREFEQF
d_gene: TRBD1; j_gene: TRBJ2-4; v_gene: TRBV2; CDR3aa: ANQQGGQNIQY
d_gene: TRBD2; j_gene: TRBJ2-3; v_gene: TRBV2; CDR3aa: ASILADSTDTQY
d_gene: TRBD2; j_gene: TRBJ2-3; v_gene: TRBV28; CDR3aa: ASSWSSGIADTQY
d_gene: .; j_gene: TRBJ2-7; v_gene: TRBV13; CDR3aa: ASRTAGSYEQY
d_gene: .; j_gene: TRBJ2-7; v_gene: TRBV28; CDR3aa: ASSLYRVSSYEQY
d_gene: TRBD1; j_gene: TRBJ1-2; v_gene: TRBV6-5; CDR3aa: ASRQGVGDYGYT
d_gene: .; j_gene: TRBJ2-1; v_gene: TRBV3-1/TRBV3-2; CDR3aa: ASSLRLGVGNNEQF
d_gene: TRBD1; j_gene: TRBJ2-7; v_gene: TRBV20-1; CDR3aa: SASRTGPGREQY
d_gene: .; j_gene: TRBJ1-1; v_gene: TRBV24-1; CDR3aa: ATSDLQGGGAF
d_gene: .; j_gene: TRBJ2-1; v_gene: TRBV5-6; CDR3aa: ASSEKKGVSGNEQF
d_gene: TRBD1; j_gene: TRBJ1-6; v_gene: TRBV6-1; CDR3aa: ASRTGQAGSPLH
d_gene: .; j_gene: TRBJ1-2; v_gene: TRBV11-2; CDR3aa: ASSAGTPYGYT
d_gene: TRBD1; j_gene: TRBJ1-6; v_gene: TRBV7-3; CDR3aa: ASSTRGRESPLH
d_gene: TRBD2; j_gene: TRBJ2-5; v_gene: TRBV19; CDR3aa: ASSIGSGGLQETQY
d_gene: .; j_gene: TRBJ1-5; v_gene: TRBV7-9; CDR3aa: ASSLWSGGPQH
d_gene: .; j_gene: TRBJ2-1; v_gene: TRBV7-8; CDR3aa: ASAPGVVSNEQF
d_gene: .; j_gene: TRBJ2-2; v_gene: TRBV11-2; CDR3aa: ASSLVRSGVRTTGELF
d_gene: .; j_gene: TRBJ2-5; v_gene: TRBV7-9; CDR3aa: ASSSPAGTETQY
d_gene: .; j_gene: TRBJ1-1; v_gene: TRBV29-1; CDR3aa: SVDGPSEAF
d_gene: TRBD1; j_gene: TRBJ2-1; v_gene: TRBV7-9; CDR3aa: ASSLTGAGDEQF
d_gene: TRBD1; j_gene: TRBJ2-6; v_gene: TRBV19; CDR3aa: ASGQGPRGANVLT
d_gene: .; j_gene: TRBJ2-7; v_gene: TRBV11-2; CDR3aa: ASSLGTEDYEQY
d_gene: TRBD2; j_gene: TRBJ2-1; v_gene: TRBV11-1; CDR3aa: ASSLGRLAANNEQF
d_gene: .; j_gene: TRBJ2-1; v_gene: TRBV19; CDR3aa: ASRAGSSYNEQF
d_gene: .; j_gene: TRBJ2-7; v_gene: TRBV13; CDR3aa: ASSLGLGSGEQY
d_gene: TRBD1; j_gene: TRBJ2-3; v_gene: TRBV5-1; CDR3aa: ASSPRTGGTDTQY